A selection of T cell receptor beta chains follows, all from one sample in a study of long-term antiretroviral therapy in people with HIV. Sequencing was performed with immunoSEQ multiplex PCR; in TCRdb, only in-frame clones are kept and a portion is missing. The sample records 20,000 or so clones, around 75% being singletons. This material consisted of unsorted PBMCs, taken 0.5 years before starting antiretroviral therapy. These TCRs come from a man aged 18 to 30 with HIV. CDR3s include the opening cysteine and the closing phenylalanine or tryptophan. The order of the fields is V gene, clone size, J gene, D gene, CDR3 DNA, CDR3 protein. The D gene is left open where the match is weak. Size values are once, few and many counts, or a class for expanded clones, and some rows have none.

TRBV19	NA	TRBJ2-1	NA	TGTGCCAGTAGCCTCTTAGAAGATTCCTACAATGAGCAGTTCTTC	CASSLLEDSYNEQFF
TRBV6-6	NA	TRBJ2-7	NA	TGTGCCAGCATCGGGGCGGCCTACGAGCAGTACTTC	CASIGAAYEQYF
TRBV27	NA	TRBJ2-1	TRBD2	TGTGCCAGCAGTCTAAGCGGGAGCTCCTACAATGAGCAGTTCTTC	CASSLSGSSYNEQFF
TRBV15	once	TRBJ2-7	TRBD1	TGTGCCACCAGCAGCAGACACCGGGACAGGGGGTTTAAGCAGTACTTC	CATSSRHRDRGFKQYF
TRBV2	NA	TRBJ2-7	TRBD2	TGTGCCAGCTTAGCGGGAGGGTTCTACGAGCAGTACTTC	CASLAGGFYEQYF
TRBV4-1	NA	TRBJ1-5	TRBD1	TGCGCCAGCAGCCAATACCAGGGGGCGGATAGCAATCAGCCCCAGCATTTT	CASSQYQGADSNQPQHF
TRBV9	NA	TRBJ1-2	TRBD1	TGTGCCAGCAGCACACGGACAGGGGGCTTGGCTAACTATGGCTACACCTTC	CASSTRTGGLANYGYTF
TRBV6-5	NA	TRBJ1-2	NA	TGTGCCAGCAGTGCGTTCGGGGGCGGCTATGGCTACACCTTC	CASSAFGGGYGYTF
TRBV7-8	NA	TRBJ2-7	NA	TGTGCCAGCAGCTTAATGGCGGGGACCCCGGGGCTCTACGAGCAGTACTTC	CASSLMAGTPGLYEQYF
TRBV29-1	NA	TRBJ1-1	TRBD1	TGCAGCGTTGAAAAGGGGGCAGCCACTGAAGCTTTCTTT	CSVEKGAATEAFF
TRBV19	NA	TRBJ1-1	TRBD1	TGTGCCAGTAGTGTACAGGGGGGCACTGAAGCTTTCTTT	CASSVQGGTEAFF
TRBV7-6	few	TRBJ2-3	TRBD1	TGTGCCAGCAGCTTAGGGACAGGGCACACAGATACGCAGTATTTT	CASSLGTGHTDTQYF
TRBV5-6	NA	TRBJ2-1	TRBD2	TGTGCCAGCAGCTCGGGACTAGCGGGGGGGAGCTCCTACAATGAGCAGTTCTTC	CASSSGLAGGSSYNEQFF
TRBV19	NA	TRBJ2-2	NA	TGTGCCAGTAGTATAGATCTGGGAGTGGTCGGGGAGCTGTTTTTT	CASSIDLGVVGELFF
TRBV4-2	NA	TRBJ1-3	NA	TGTGCCAGCAGCCAAGGAACGAGTGGAAACACCATATATTTT	CASSQGTSGNTIYF
TRBV6-1	NA	TRBJ1-2	NA	TGTGCCAGCAGTGAAGCGGGGAAGGGTCTGGCGTCGGGCTATGGCTACACCTTC	CASSEAGKGLASGYGYTF
TRBV6-5	NA	TRBJ1-2	NA	TGTGCCAGCAGTTTCCGGGTCCTAAACTATGGCTACACCTTC	CASSFRVLNYGYTF
TRBV5-3	NA	TRBJ1-4	NA	TGTGCCAGGAGGCCTACAACTAATGAAAAACTGTTTTTT	CARRPTTNEKLFF
TRBV10-2	NA	TRBJ2-7	TRBD2	TGCGCCAGCAGTGAGTCGACTAGCCACGAGCAGTACTTC	CASSESTSHEQYF
TRBV5-4	NA	TRBJ1-2	NA	TGTGCCAGCAGGTGGACACCCCGGGAGAACTATGGCTACACCTTC	CASRWTPRENYGYTF
TRBV18	NA	TRBJ2-1	NA	TGTGCCAGCTCACCTTCGGCAGCAATTTACAATGAGCAGTTCTTC	CASSPSAAIYNEQFF
TRBV9	NA	TRBJ2-7	NA	TGTGCCAGCAGCGTAGAGTCAGCCTCCTACGAGCAGTACTTC	CASSVESASYEQYF
TRBV12-5	NA	TRBJ1-4	TRBD1	TGTGCTAGTGGTTTGTTCGTTCAGGGGGCGGATGAAAAACTGTTTTTT	CASGLFVQGADEKLFF
TRBV19	NA	TRBJ2-1	TRBD1	TGTGCCAGTAGCATGACAGGGTACAATGAGCAGTTCTTC	CASSMTGYNEQFF
TRBV7-8	NA	TRBJ2-7	NA	TGTGCCAGCAGCTTACTGGCGGGCTCCTACGAGCAGTACTTC	CASSLLAGSYEQYF
TRBV6-5	NA	TRBJ2-7	NA	TGTGCCAGCAGTTATGCCCCAGGCGAGATAAGCTACGAGCAGTACTTC	CASSYAPGEISYEQYF
TRBV4-1	NA	TRBJ2-1	NA	TGCGCCAGCAGCCTTGAGGGACCGAACTCCTACAATGAGCAGTTCTTC	CASSLEGPNSYNEQFF
TRBV4-3	NA	TRBJ1-5	NA	TGCGCCAGCAGCCAAGATCTGACAGCGAAAGCACGTACCCAGCATTTT	CASSQDLTAKARTQHF
TRBV4-1	NA	TRBJ1-1	NA	TGCGCCAGCAGCAGAGAATATTCAGGAAACCTCGAAGCTTTCTTT	CASSREYSGNLEAFF
TRBV6-6	NA	TRBJ2-3	NA	TGTGCCAGCAGTTACGGCACAGATACGCAGTATTTT	CASSYGTDTQYF
TRBV9	NA	TRBJ1-2	TRBD1	TGTGCCAGCAGCGGACGGGACAGCTCTTATGGCTACACCTTC	CASSGRDSSYGYTF
TRBV14	NA	TRBJ2-7	NA	TGTGCCAGCAGCCAAGGGACACCCCGCTCCTACGAGCAGTACTTC	CASSQGTPRSYEQYF
TRBV5-4	NA	TRBJ2-3	TRBD1	TGTGCCAGCAGCTTGTGGGACAGGGTCCCAGATACGCAGTATTTT	CASSLWDRVPDTQYF
TRBV6-5	NA	TRBJ2-1	NA	TGTGCCAGCAGCAGGAGGGCAGAGTCCTACAATGAGCAGTTCTTC	CASSRRAESYNEQFF
TRBV27	NA	TRBJ2-7	TRBD2	TGTGCCAGCAGAGCAACTAGCGGGAGTATCTACGAGCAGTACTTC	CASRATSGSIYEQYF
TRBV5-4	NA	TRBJ2-1	TRBD2	TGTGCCAGCAGCAACCGCTTAGGGGAGGGGGAGCAGTTCTTC	CASSNRLGEGEQFF
TRBV19	NA	TRBJ1-1	NA	TGTGCCAGTAGTCCTAACGGGGGGAGCACTGAAGCTTTCTTT	CASSPNGGSTEAFF
TRBV6-5	NA	TRBJ1-1	TRBD1	TGTGCCAGCAATCGGGGGGGACAGGTGAACACTGAAGCTTTCTTT	CASNRGGQVNTEAFF
TRBV27	NA	TRBJ1-1	NA	TGTGCCAGCAGTTTCAGGGTAGGAAGCACTGAAGCTTTCTTT	CASSFRVGSTEAFF
TRBV6-5	NA	TRBJ1-5	NA	TGTGCCAGCAGTTACTCGGTGAACAATCAGCCCCAGCATTTT	CASSYSVNNQPQHF
TRBV27	NA	TRBJ2-7	NA	TGTGCCAGCAGTAGGGACTCGGGACGGATTTACGAGCAGTACTTC	CASSRDSGRIYEQYF
TRBV4-2	NA	TRBJ2-1	NA	TGTGCCAGCAGCCCACTAAACAACAATGAGCAGTTCTTC	CASSPLNNNEQFF
TRBV4-1	NA	TRBJ1-1	NA	TGCGCCAGCAGCCTGGACCCCCGGGACACTCGGAACACTGAAGCTTTCTTT	CASSLDPRDTRNTEAFF
TRBV6-6	NA	TRBJ1-5	TRBD1	TGTGCCAGCCGGGGGGGGACAGGTAGTAATCAGCCCCAGCATTTT	CASRGGTGSNQPQHF
TRBV7-3	few	TRBJ2-3	NA	TGTGCCAGCAGCTCCGACTCGTACACAGATACGCAGTATTTT	CASSSDSYTDTQYF
TRBV5-4	few	TRBJ1-5	NA	TGTGCCAGCAGCTTGTGGGGACATCAGCCCCAGCATTTT	CASSLWGHQPQHF
TRBV7-6	NA	TRBJ2-3	TRBD2	TGTGCCAGCAGCTTGGACGGGAGGCCAGATACGCAGTATTTT	CASSLDGRPDTQYF
TRBV6-6	NA	TRBJ1-1	NA	TGTGCCAGCAGTTACGGGGGGGGGACGAACACTGAAGCTTTCTTT	CASSYGGGTNTEAFF